This is a list of T cell receptor beta chains from one sample in a study of brain T cells in children with intractable seizures. Generated by immunoSEQ multiplex PCR, the TCRdb table keeps only in-frame clones and is missing some. This repertoire shows 88,000 or so clones, around nine tenths found once; its top ten account for 24%. The sample here was peripheral blood, taken at surgery. All receptors derive from a girl aged 2 to 10 with Rasmussen encephalitis and intractable seizures. Each CDR3 is given with its conserved first and last residue. The D gene is left open where the match is weak. Size is stated for part of the rows, as once, few or many counts, or as a class when the clone is expanded.

V gene	D gene	clone size	J gene	CDR3 length	CDR3 protein	CDR3 DNA
TRBV20-1	NA	NA	TRBJ1-1	11	CSAWGGDEAFF	TGCAGTGCTTGGGGGGGGGATGAAGCTTTCTTT
TRBV19	NA	NA	TRBJ2-3	16	CASSIAGTFSTDTQYF	TGTGCCAGTAGTATTGCTGGGACTTTTAGCACAGATACGCAGTATTTT
TRBV11-2	NA	NA	TRBJ2-7	15	CASSPRSRGSYEQYF	TGTGCCAGCAGCCCCCGTAGCAGGGGTTCGTACGAGCAGTACTTC
TRBV5-6	TRBD2	NA	TRBJ2-7	15	CASSFRGLAGYEQYF	TGTGCCAGCAGCTTCAGGGGACTAGCGGGCTACGAGCAGTACTTC
TRBV13	TRBD1	NA	TRBJ1-1	10	CASSRDRAFF	TGTGCCAGCAGCCGGGACAGGGCTTTCTTT
TRBV5-4	NA	NA	TRBJ2-7	16	CASSPKGGVTAYEQYF	TGTGCCAGCAGCCCCAAAGGCGGGGTGACTGCCTACGAGCAGTACTTC
TRBV11-1	NA	NA	TRBJ2-5	11	CASSLSETQYF	TGTGCCAGCAGCTTGTCGGAGACCCAGTACTTC
TRBV15	NA	few	TRBJ2-7	13	CATSSDGTYEQYF	TGTGCCACCAGCAGTGACGGGACCTACGAGCAGTACTTC
TRBV29-1	NA	NA	TRBJ2-1	14	CSVKRASSYNEQFF	TGCAGCGTGAAGCGGGCCAGCTCCTACAATGAGCAGTTCTTC
TRBV2	TRBD2	once	TRBJ2-1	16	CASQTRGGIDYNEQFF	TGTGCCAGCCAGACCCGCGGGGGGATTGACTACAATGAGCAGTTCTTC
TRBV2	TRBD1	NA	TRBJ1-2	13	CASSGGQGYGYTF	TGTGCCAGCAGTGGAGGACAGGGCTATGGCTACACCTTC
TRBV6-5	NA	NA	TRBJ2-5	15	CASSVADLRKETQYF	TGTGCCAGCAGCGTAGCGGACTTACGGAAAGAGACCCAGTACTTC
TRBV18	NA	NA	TRBJ1-5	16	CASSPGPHSSNQPQHF	TGTGCCAGCTCACCAGGTCCTCATTCTAGCAATCAGCCCCAGCATTTT
TRBV7-2	TRBD1	NA	TRBJ1-6	15	CASSLRTGANSPLHF	TGTGCCAGCAGCTTGAGGACAGGGGCTAATTCACCCCTCCACTTT
TRBV7-9	NA	NA	TRBJ1-4	15	CASSLGEGTNEKLFF	TGTGCCAGCAGCTTGGGGGAGGGAACTAATGAAAAACTGTTTTTT
TRBV11-2	NA	NA	TRBJ1-1	13	CASSFGWNTEAFF	TGTGCCAGCAGCTTCGGTTGGAACACTGAAGCTTTCTTT
TRBV19	TRBD2	NA	TRBJ2-2	19	CASSLLLALTGGGTGELFF	TGTGCCAGTAGCCTTTTGTTAGCCCTGACGGGAGGAGGCACCGGGGAGCTGTTTTTT
TRBV6-1	TRBD1	NA	TRBJ2-2	20	CASSESPGQGAPPYTGELFF	TGTGCCAGCAGTGAATCGCCGGGACAGGGGGCGCCCCCTTACACCGGGGAGCTGTTTTTT
TRBV10-3	NA	NA	TRBJ2-7	15	CAISESQGGPVEQYF	TGTGCCATCAGTGAGTCCCAGGGGGGCCCCGTGGAGCAGTACTTC
TRBV30	TRBD2	NA	TRBJ2-3	16	CAWSVQASGYTDTQYF	TGTGCCTGGAGTGTACAAGCTAGCGGTTACACAGATACGCAGTATTTT
TRBV19	TRBD2	NA	TRBJ2-2	16	CASSIREGRGTGELFF	TGTGCCAGTAGTATCCGGGAGGGCCGTGGCACCGGGGAGCTGTTTTTT
TRBV15	TRBD1	NA	TRBJ2-5	14	CATSRQGVVETQYF	TGTGCCACCAGCAGACAGGGGGTTGTGGAGACCCAGTACTTC
TRBV7-9	NA	NA	TRBJ2-5	14	CASSLLVGRETQYF	TGTGCCAGCAGCTTACTAGTTGGAAGGGAGACCCAGTACTTC
TRBV2	NA	few	TRBJ2-2	10	CANTGGELFF	TGTGCCAACACGGGCGGGGAGCTGTTTTTT
TRBV9	NA	NA	TRBJ2-7	15	CASSIGGDRFYEQYF	TGTGCCAGCAGTATCGGGGGGGACAGATTCTACGAGCAGTACTTC
TRBV19	TRBD1	NA	TRBJ2-3	14	CASRSLGTADTQYF	TGTGCCAGTAGGAGTTTAGGGACAGCAGATACGCAGTATTTT
TRBV4-1	NA	NA	TRBJ2-3	13	CASSQDIGDTQYF	TGCGCCAGCAGCCAAGATATTGGGGATACGCAGTATTTT
TRBV23-1	NA	NA	TRBJ2-1	17	CASSHEWDIGSYNEQFF	TGCGCCAGCAGTCATGAGTGGGACATCGGCTCCTACAATGAGCAGTTCTTC
TRBV2	TRBD2	NA	TRBJ2-2	16	CASSGPGGYVTGELFF	TGTGCCAGCAGTGGCCCGGGGGGGTACGTTACCGGGGAGCTGTTTTTT
TRBV19	TRBD1	NA	TRBJ2-4	18	CASSIEDRLGGAEDIQYF	TGTGCCAGTAGTATCGAGGACAGGTTGGGTGGTGCAGAGGACATTCAGTACTTC
TRBV10-2	NA	NA	TRBJ2-3	12	CASADPTDTQYF	TGCGCCAGCGCCGACCCCACAGATACGCAGTATTTT
TRBV9	NA	NA	TRBJ2-5	15	CASSVVPTPLGTQYF	TGTGCCAGCAGCGTAGTACCAACCCCCCTAGGGACCCAGTACTTC
TRBV12-5	TRBD1	once	TRBJ1-5	16	CASAPTGGRNNQPQHF	TGTGCTAGTGCCCCGACAGGGGGCAGGAACAATCAGCCCCAGCATTTT
TRBV5-6	NA	NA	TRBJ1-4	14	CASSPGGRNEKLFF	TGTGCCAGCAGCCCGGGGGGTCGGAATGAAAAACTGTTTTTT
TRBV6-5	TRBD1	once	TRBJ1-2	12	CASRQGNYGYTF	TGTGCCAGCAGACAGGGGAACTATGGCTACACCTTC
TRBV29-1	NA	NA	TRBJ1-1	11	CSVETNTEAFF	TGCAGCGTTGAGACGAACACTGAAGCTTTCTTT
TRBV2	TRBD1	NA	TRBJ1-6	16	CANSGGGTKGGSPLHF	TGTGCCAACTCAGGGGGAGGAACTAAAGGCGGTTCACCCCTCCACTTT
TRBV28	TRBD1	NA	TRBJ1-2	13	CASRQTGRYGYTF	TGTGCCAGCAGACAGACAGGGAGGTATGGCTACACCTTC
TRBV5-4	TRBD2	NA	TRBJ2-5	15	CASSNGASGTETQYF	TGTGCCAGCAGCAATGGGGCTAGCGGGACAGAGACCCAGTACTTC
TRBV7-9	TRBD1	NA	TRBJ2-2	16	CASSLPDRGNTGELFF	TGTGCCAGCAGCCTACCCGACAGGGGCAACACCGGGGAGCTGTTTTTT
TRBV5-6	NA	NA	TRBJ1-3	12	CASSLQGNTIYF	TGTGCCAGCAGCTTGCAGGGAAACACCATATATTTT
TRBV6-1	NA	once	TRBJ2-7	13	CASSESVSYEQYF	TGTGCCAGCAGTGAATCAGTCTCCTACGAGCAGTACTTC